Presented here are 22 T cell receptor beta chains from one specimen sequenced in a study of control samples from healthy donors and cancer patients. Method: immunoSEQ multiplex PCR; TCRdb's copy keeps in-frame clones and lacks some. The sample shows some 74,000 clones, 94% of them seen only once. Sequences were obtained from blood. These receptors came from a woman aged 30 to 39 in good health.

The V call is TRBV12-5, the J call TRBJ1-4; D is ambiguous. Germline CDR1 reads LGHNT; CDR2 reads FRNRAP. The CDR3 is made up of 14 amino acids. V lost 2 bases and J 8 bases, leaving 12 bases between the germline ends. The CDR3 region is CASGLSGVREKLFF. The CDR3 DNA follows: TGTGCTAGTGGTTTGAGTGGGGTGAGGGAAAAACTGTTTTTT.

This clone showed up just once. The chain uses TRBV30 and TRBJ2-5; TRBD1 might be the D (5 bases). The ends were cut back, 0 bases at V and 3 bases at J, with 8 bases in the middle. Germline loops: CDR1 GTSNPN, CDR2 SVGIG (reference sequence). This CDR3 has 13 amino acids. CDR3 nucleotides: TGTGCCTGGAGTGTAGGCAGGGAAGAGACCCAGTACTTC. Translated, it gives CAWSVGREETQYF. Supplemented by reference TRBV30 and TRBJ2-5, the full variable domain reads SQTIHQWPATLVQPVGSPLSLECTVEGTSNPNLYWYRQAAGRGLQLLFYSVGIGQISSEVPQNLSASRPQDRQFILSSKKLLLSDSGFYLCAWSVGREETQYFGPGTRLLVL.

The chain carries TRBV7-9 and TRBJ1-3; D is unclear. In germline, CDR1 is SEHNR, CDR2 FQNEAQ (reference sequence). V was shortened by 2 bases and J by 0 bases, with 8 bases between the two germline ends. The CDR3 is made up of 15 amino acids. In nucleotides, the CDR3 is TGTGCCAGCAGCTTAACCGCTAGCTCTGGAAACACCATATATTTT. It yields the protein CASSLTASSGNTIYF.

The CDR3 DNA reads TGTGCCAGCAGCGTAACAGGGGTTTTTTCAGATACGCAGTATTTT. It encodes CASSVTGVFSDTQYF. The V and J genes are TRBV9 and TRBJ2-3, with TRBD1 matching 7 bases. CDR1 and CDR2 from the germline V gene are SGDLS and YYNGEE. There are 15 residues in the CDR3. After removal of 1 base from V and 4 bases from J, the junction contained 6 bases not matched to a gene. Based on the CDR3 plus reference TRBV9 and TRBJ2-3, the full variable domain is DSGVTQTPKHLITATGQRVTLRCSPRSGDLSVYWYQQSLDQGLQFLIQYYNGEERAKGNILERFSAQQFPDLHSELNLSSLELGDSALYFCASSVTGVFSDTQYFGPGTRLTVL.

The chain is built from TRBV29-1 and TRBJ2-1; the match to TRBD2 covers 9 bases. The V gene end was trimmed by 3 bases and the J gene end by 9 bases; junction bases not matched to a gene: 6. The CDR3 runs 13 residues. Looked up from germline, CDR1 is SQVTM and CDR2 is ANQGSEA. CDR3 nucleotides: TGCAGCGTTGATGGCGGGGGGGCCGGTGAGCAGTTCTTC. The encoded protein is CSVDGGGAGEQFF.

The DNA for the CDR3 is TGTGCCAGCAGCGAACAGGGGATGATGGACTATGGCTACACCTTC. Translating it yields CASSEQGMMDYGYTF. This rearrangement joins TRBV28 to TRBJ1-2; 7 positions agree with TRBD1. Germline V lookup: CDR1 MDHEN, CDR2 SYDVKM. Trimming cost V 6 bases and J 3 bases; bases outside gene matches: 10. CDR3 size: 15 residues.

The chain joins TRBV5-1 to TRBJ2-5, with D possibly matching TRBD2 (5 bases). The ends were cut back, 0 bases at V and 5 bases at J, with 8 bases in the middle. There are 13 residues in the CDR3. In germline, CDR1 is SGHRS, CDR2 YFSETQ. CDR3 sequence: CASSLDGMETQYF. As DNA, the CDR3 is TGCGCCAGCAGCTTGGACGGGATGGAGACCCAGTACTTC. The whole variable domain, remainder taken from reference TRBV5-1 and TRBJ2-5, is KAGVTQTPRYLIKTRGQQVTLSCSPISGHRSVSWYQQTPGQGLQFLFEYFSETQRNKGNFPGRFSGRQFSNSRSEMNVSTLELGDSALYLCASSLDGMETQYFGPGTRLLVL.

The chain links TRBV28 to TRBJ1-1; 8 nucleotides match TRBD1. Germline CDR1 is MDHEN and CDR2 is SYDVKM. With 3 bases clipped from V and 5 bases from J, the junction kept 5 bases outside the gene matches. This CDR3 region has 14 residues. CDR3 sequence: CASSFQTGETEAFF. Written as DNA, the CDR3 is TGTGCCAGCAGTTTCCAGACAGGGGAGACTGAAGCTTTCTTT. Based on the CDR3 plus reference TRBV28 and TRBJ1-1, the full variable domain is DVKVTQSSRYLVKRTGEKVFLECVQDMDHENMFWYRQDPGLGLRLIYFSYDVKMKEKGDIPEGYSVSREKKERFSLILESASTNQTSMYLCASSFQTGETEAFFGQGTRLTVV.

This sequence joins TRBV6-1 and TRBJ1-3; no definite D call. This CDR3 has 15 residues. Germline V lookup: CDR1 MNHNS, CDR2 SASEGT. Between the trimmed V and J ends, which lost 3 bases and 1 base, there was a span of 10 bases. The DNA of the CDR3 is TGTGCCAGCAGTGACACGATGAGATCTGGAAACACCATATATTTT. As protein: CASSDTMRSGNTIYF.

This sequence joins TRBV12-3 or TRBV12-4 and TRBJ2-1; a possible D gene is TRBD2 (5 bases). V was trimmed by 4 bases and J by 4 bases, leaving 8 bases between them. The CDR3 length is 13 residues. CDR3 amino acids: CASSSGVYNEQFF. The CDR3 DNA sequence: TGTGCCAGCAGTTCCGGGGTATACAATGAGCAGTTCTTC.

The V and J genes are TRBV27 and TRBJ1-6; 7 bases match TRBD1. The CDR3 sequence is 15 residues long. The germline gives CDR1 MNHEY, CDR2 SMNVEV (reference sequence). With V trimmed by 4 bases and J by 3 bases, 3 bases remained unmatched. CDR3 sequence reads: CASSYRGIYNSPLHF. CDR3 in DNA: TGTGCCAGCAGTTACAGGGGAATCTATAATTCACCCCTCCACTTT.

This clone appeared once. This rearrangement joins TRBV29-1 to TRBJ1-5, with D unresolved. Germline V gene sequence: CDR1 SQVTM, CDR2 ANQGSEA. V lost 6 bases, J lost 2 bases, and 11 bases lay in between. The CDR3 has 13 residues. CDR3 sequence reads: CSVSPGGNQPQHF. The CDR3 DNA is TGCAGCGTGAGCCCCGGCGGCAATCAGCCCCAGCATTTT.

This clone was found once. This sequence joins TRBV6-5 and TRBJ1-5; 7 nucleotides match TRBD1. The CDR3 has 15 residues. V lost 6 bases to trimming and J lost 3 bases; unmatched junction nucleotides: 8. Germline-derived CDR1 and CDR2 are MNHEY and SVGAGI. In nucleotides, the CDR3 is TGTGCCAGCAGAACCATAGACAGGGTCAATCAGCCCCAGCATTTT. Its translation is CASRTIDRVNQPQHF.

The rearrangement links TRBV19 to TRBJ2-7, with 10 bases matching TRBD2. With 3 bases clipped from V and 2 bases from J, the junction kept 4 bases outside the gene matches. Looked up from germline, CDR1 is LNHDA and CDR2 is SQIVND (reference sequence). The CDR3 loop spans 15 amino acids. This CDR3 is CASSILAGDAYEQYV. CDR3 nucleotides: TGTGCCAGTAGTATCCTAGCGGGGGACGCCTACGAGCAGTACGTC.

This chain connects TRBV19 to TRBJ2-7; 8 bases match TRBD1. V gave up 3 bases and J gave up 3 bases; unmatched junction bases: 1. Germline V gene lookup returns CDR1 LNHDA and CDR2 SQIVND (reference sequence). The CDR3 covers 13 residues. CDR3 nucleotide sequence: TGTGCCAGTAGTATTGGACAGGGCTACGAGCAGTACGTC. As protein: CASSIGQGYEQYV.

V gene TRBV19 combines with J gene TRBJ1-5; D ambiguous. Germline V gene sequence: CDR1 LNHDA, CDR2 SQIVND (reference sequence). V was trimmed by 9 bases and J by 6 bases, leaving 12 bases between them. This CDR3 has 12 amino acids. CDR3 in DNA: TGTGCCAGCCAGACCGGGAGTCAGCCCCAGCATTTT. Residues: CASQTGSQPQHF. Full variable domain (outside the CDR3, taken from reference TRBV19 and TRBJ1-5): DGGITQSPKYLFRKEGQNVTLSCEQNLNHDAMYWYRQDPGQGLRLIYYSQIVNDFQKGDIAEGYSVSREKKESFPLTVTSAQKNPTAFYLCASQTGSQPQHFGDGTRLSIL.

The gene calls are TRBV30 and TRBJ1-2; D not certain. The CDR3 consists of 13 residues. Germline V gene sequence: CDR1 GTSNPN, CDR2 SVGIG (reference sequence). V was shortened by 0 bases and J by 0 bases, with 5 bases between the two germline ends. Here the CDR3 reads CAWSVLANYGYTF. CDR3 DNA: TGTGCCTGGAGTGTTTTGGCTAACTATGGCTACACCTTC.

The chain has TRBV12-3 or TRBV12-4 and TRBJ2-7; D tentatively reads TRBD1 or TRBD2 (5 bases each). CDR3 length: 13 amino acids. The germline V and J ends were trimmed by 3 bases and 7 bases, with 13 bases remaining between them. Here the CDR3 reads CASSLGRAGEQYV. The CDR3 DNA sequence: TGTGCCAGCAGTTTGGGCAGGGCGGGTGAGCAGTACGTC.

J is TRBJ2-1 and V is TRBV9; tentatively, D is TRBD1 or TRBD2 (6 bases each). Germline CDR1 is SGDLS and CDR2 is YYNGEE. Trimming stripped 3 bases from V and 4 bases from J, with 20 bases between. This CDR3 has 17 amino acids. As DNA, the CDR3 is TGTGCCAGCAGCGGAGGGTCCGGGGGCGCTTTTTACAATGAGCAGTTCTTC. It encodes CASSGGSGGAFYNEQFF.

This rearrangement joins TRBV7-9 to TRBJ1-2; tentative D call: TRBD1 (5 bases). The germline V gene encodes CDR1 SEHNR and CDR2 FQNEAQ (reference sequence). V was trimmed by 8 bases and J by 5 bases, leaving 21 bases between them. The CDR3 sequence is 15 residues long. In DNA form, the CDR3 reads TGTGCCAGCCGAGCTTATTCCGGGACGGCTTATGGCTACACCTTC. Its protein is CASRAYSGTAYGYTF. The whole variable domain, filled in from reference TRBV7-9 and TRBJ1-2, reads DTGVSQNPRHKITKRGQNVTFRCDPISEHNRLYWYRQTLGQGPEFLTYFQNEAQLEKSRLLSDRFSAERPKGSFSTLEIQRTEQGDSAMYLCASRAYSGTAYGYTFGSGTRLTVV.

The chain has TRBV5-1 and TRBJ1-1, with 9 bases lining up with TRBD1. J gave up 3 bases and V 2 bases, and 5 bases lay outside the gene matches. The CDR3 length is 15 residues. Germline V lookup: CDR1 SGHRS, CDR2 YFSETQ. The CDR3: CASSLTGGEDTEAFF. In nucleotides, the CDR3 is TGCGCCAGCAGCTTAACAGGGGGCGAGGACACTGAAGCTTTCTTT.

The V call is TRBV3-1 (or the pseudogene TRBV3-2), the J call TRBJ2-5, with D uncertain. Trimming stripped 4 bases from V and 4 bases from J, with 4 bases between. Per germline, CDR1 LGHDT and CDR2 YNNKEL (reference sequence). There are 11 residues in the CDR3. The CDR3 bases are TGTGCCAGCAGCCTCCGAGAGACCCAGTACTTC. This codes for CASSLRETQYF.